This T cell receptor (beta chain) originates from a study of CD8 T cells in Susac syndrome. Sequencing of TCR beta drew on CD8+ and CD4+ T cells from blood. Trimming took 8 bases from V and 6 from J; bases not matched to a gene: 9. The CDR3 runs to 13 residues. Per germline, CDR1 MGHDK and CDR2 SYGVNS. Random hexamers were used to reverse transcribe an amount of about 0.45 to 1 ug RNA. An immunoSEQ multiplex PCR amplified TCR beta CDR3 over 54 Vbeta and 13 Jbeta. TCRdb re-called the immunoSEQ multiplex PCR reads through MiXCR, storing one row per CDR3 protein. The sample yields tens of thousands of distinct CDR3 sequences, just over 90% seen once.

The J gene is TRBJ2-7, the V gene TRBV25-1; 8 bases map to TRBD1. This TCR derives from a human donor with multiple sclerosis. The sample consisted of CD8+ T cells from PBMCs. For the CDR3, the DNA is TGTGCCAGCCATGGGACAGGAACTCGCGAGCAGTACTTC. Translation gives CASHGTGTREQYF.